This T cell receptor (beta chain) was recovered during a study of high-grade serous ovarian cancer treatment subgroups. Study summary: Each sample yielded on average 7,494 unique TCR beta rearrangements from around 14,000 reads.

The CDR3 contains 14 residues. Germline values: CDR1 SNHLY, CDR2 FYNNEI. V was pared by 7 bases and J by 5 bases, with 7 bases of the junction left unmatched. Sequencing was performed with immunoSEQ multiplex PCR; in TCRdb, only in-frame clones are kept and a portion is missing. The sample lists several thousand clones; about 70% were seen once. The tumor samples were collected prior to definitive surgery or chemotherapy. The sample was tumor tissue. The chain employs TRBV2 and TRBJ2-5, with 10 nucleotides matching TRBD1. This sequence was found in a human donor with high-grade serous ovarian cancer. The CDR3 region is CASKTGGSLETQYF. The CDR3 DNA sequence: TGTGCCAGCAAGACAGGGGGCTCGCTGGAGACCCAGTACTTC.